The rows below give T cell receptor beta chains drawn from one sample of a study of vaccination and CD4 T cells after COVID-19. MiXCR, run by TCRdb on the PCR reads, gives a single entry per CDR3 protein. The sample contains around 19,000 distinct CDR3 sequences, approximately 40% of which appear only once. No antigen has been assigned to these receptors. This material consisted of CD4+ T cells from blood, cultured in vitro, taken after SARS-CoV-2 vaccination. The receptors originated from a human donor who had recovered from COVID-19. Each CDR3 is given with its conserved first and last residue. The D gene is left open where the match is weak. Clone sizes are given selectively: once, few, many, or a class where the clone is expanded.

clone size	V gene	D gene	J gene	CDR3 protein	CDR3 DNA
-	TRBV6-5	-	TRBJ2-1	CASSYSGYDEQFF	TGTGCCAGCAGTTACTCGGGGTACGATGAGCAGTTCTTC
few	TRBV7-9	-	TRBJ2-1	CASSGGGPTYNEQFF	TGTGCCAGCAGCGGAGGAGGGCCGACCTACAATGAGCAGTTCTTC
few	TRBV7-7	-	TRBJ2-5	CASSLGPGRNQETQYF	TGTGCCAGCAGCTTAGGTCCAGGCAGGAACCAAGAGACCCAGTACTTC
-	TRBV6-2/TRBV6-3	-	TRBJ2-3	CASSHLGGPPDTQYF	TGTGCCAGCAGCCACCTAGGAGGGCCTCCCGATACGCAGTATTTT
-	TRBV11-3	-	TRBJ1-5	CASSQGAGSNQPQHF	TGTGCCAGCAGCCAGGGCGCAGGTAGCAATCAGCCCCAGCATTTT
few	TRBV20-1	-	TRBJ2-3	CSAALPDTQYF	TGCAGTGCAGCCCTCCCAGATACGCAGTATTTT
few	TRBV27	TRBD2	TRBJ2-7	CASSLLRGLAGVSSYEQYF	TGTGCCAGCAGTTTACTTCGTGGGCTAGCGGGAGTCAGCTCCTACGAGCAGTACTTC
once	TRBV27	-	TRBJ2-1	CASSFRQGLQFF	TGTGCCAGCAGTTTCAGGCAGGGTCTGCAGTTCTTC
-	TRBV6-5	-	TRBJ2-2	CASSYSPGGGELFF	TGTGCCAGCAGTTACTCGCCCGGGGGCGGGGAGCTGTTTTTT
-	TRBV12-3/TRBV12-4	-	TRBJ1-1	CASTRQSTSVAFF	TGTGCCAGCACCAGACAGAGCACGAGTGTAGCTTTCTTT
once	TRBV7-3	-	TRBJ2-5	CASSALTGTFEETQYF	TGTGCCAGCAGCGCCCTCACCGGGACCTTCGAAGAGACCCAGTACTTC
few	TRBV7-6	-	TRBJ1-2	CASSSGIARANYGYTF	TGTGCCAGCAGCTCCGGAATCGCTCGAGCTAACTATGGCTACACCTTC
-	TRBV29-1	TRBD1	TRBJ2-5	CSLSTGVGETQYF	TGCAGCCTCTCGACAGGGGTGGGGGAGACCCAGTACTTC
-	TRBV29-1	-	TRBJ1-2	CSVEEGGRRVYTF	TGCAGCGTTGAAGAGGGGGGGCGTAGGGTCTACACCTTC
few	TRBV20-1	-	TRBJ1-1	CSARGGGQRGAFF	TGCAGTGCGAGGGGAGGTGGACAACGAGGGGCTTTCTTT
-	TRBV11-3	-	TRBJ1-2	CASSLEQVGGYTF	TGTGCCAGCAGCTTAGAACAGGTTGGAGGCTACACCTTC
-	TRBV7-2	-	TRBJ2-1	CASSLRSNEQFF	TGTGCCAGCAGCCTCCGAAGCAATGAGCAGTTCTTC
few	TRBV7-2	TRBD1	TRBJ1-1	CASSRDRGNTEAFF	TGTGCCAGCAGCCGCGACAGGGGGAACACTGAAGCTTTCTTT